The 23 T cell receptor beta chains in this list originate from one sample, sequenced in a study of radiation and T cells in renal cell carcinoma. The method was immunoSEQ multiplex PCR; TCRdb's version includes in-frame clones alone and lacks a portion of them. There are around 60,000 clones in the sample; around three quarters occur only once, and roughly 7.4% lies in the top ten. Documented time point: blood 2 weeks post-SBRT. Treatment indicated: 15 Gy SBRT to primary tumor, nephrectomy 4 weeks later. Sequenced here: blood, sampled from a patient whose treatment included radiotherapy and nephrectomy. The receptors stem from a man aged 55-75 years with renal cell carcinoma.

The chain is built from TRBV4-1 and TRBJ2-5, with a weak D call TRBD1 (6 bases). TRBJ2-7 explains the end of the DNA better; the J call may be wrong. The CDR3 is 14 amino acids. Germline V gene data show CDR1 as MGHRA and CDR2 as YSYEKL. CDR3 in amino acids: CASSQDRGPYEQYF. CDR3 nucleotides: TGCGCCAGCAGCCAAGACAGGGGACCCTACGAGCAGTACTTC.

The chain couples TRBV7-8 to TRBJ1-2; 7 bases agree with TRBD1. Germline CDR1 SGHVS, CDR2 FQNEAQ. Trimming cost V 7 bases and J 5 bases; bases outside gene matches: 10. The CDR3 loop spans 14 amino acids. This chain's CDR3 is CASNQGQPEYGYTF. Written as DNA, the CDR3 is TGTGCCAGCAACCAGGGACAGCCAGAGTATGGCTACACCTTC. The full variable domain, completed using reference TRBV7-8 and TRBJ1-2, is GAGVSQSPRYKVAKRGQDVALRCDPISGHVSLFWYQQALGQGPEFLTYFQNEAQLDKSGLPSDRFFAERPEGSVSTLKIQRTQQEDSAVYLCASNQGQPEYGYTFGSGTRLTVV.

This chain uses TRBV6-1 with TRBJ1-5; D may be TRBD1 (5 bases). The CDR3 has 15 residues. Germline V CDR1 and CDR2: MNHNS, SASEGT. V lost 5 bases and J 4 bases, leaving 15 bases between the germline ends. CDR3 region: CASSPFRGENQPQHF. The CDR3 DNA follows: TGTGCCAGCAGTCCATTCCGGGGGGAAAATCAGCCCCAGCATTTT.

The chain has TRBV19 and TRBJ1-3; 7 positions match TRBD1. J gave up 0 bases and V 5 bases, and 1 base lay outside the gene matches. Germline assignment: CDR1 LNHDA and CDR2 SQIVND (reference sequence). The CDR3 runs to 14 residues. The CDR3 sequence is CASSYRGSGNTIYF. In DNA, the CDR3 is TGTGCCAGTAGTTACAGGGGCTCTGGAAACACCATATATTTT.

The chain carries TRBV5-6 and TRBJ2-5; D not certain. The closer fit of TRBJ2-7 to the DNA end suggests the J call may be wrong. The CDR3 covers 12 residues. Germline values: CDR1 SGHDT, CDR2 YYEEEE. CDR3 amino acids: CASSLFTYEQYF. The CDR3 DNA reads TGTGCCAGCAGCTTGTTCACCTACGAGCAGTACTTC.

V and J are TRBV11-2 and TRBJ2-2; D call uncertain. The CDR3 consists of 15 residues. The germline CDR1 and CDR2 sequences are SGHAT and FQNNGV. Trimming shortened V by 2 bases and J by 1 base, and 8 bases separated the two germline ends. CDR3 DNA: TGTGCCAGCAGCTTAATCCCCGAGAACACCGGGGAGCTGTTTTTT. This encodes CASSLIPENTGELFF.

The chain employs TRBV7-8 and TRBJ2-1, with D possibly matching TRBD2 (6 bases). The CDR3 runs 16 residues. Germline assignment: CDR1 SGHVS and CDR2 FQNEAQ. The V and J ends lost 5 bases and 5 bases respectively, with 19 bases between them. Written as DNA, the CDR3 is TGTGCCAGCAGCCCAGGCCCCCGGGACTTTAACAATGAGCAGTTCTTC. Its protein is CASSPGPRDFNNEQFF.

The rearrangement links TRBV5-1 to TRBJ1-4; TRBD1 might be the D (5 bases). The CDR3 loop spans 15 amino acids. V lost 3 bases and J 1 base, leaving 10 bases between the germline ends. The germline V gene has CDR1 SGHRS and CDR2 YFSETQ. The CDR3 DNA is TGCGCCAGCAGCTGGAGGGGTCAAACTAATGAAAAACTGTTTTTT. The encoded protein is CASSWRGQTNEKLFF.

The chain joins TRBV30 to TRBJ1-6; D not resolved. Germline V lookup: CDR1 GTSNPN, CDR2 SVGIG (reference sequence). This CDR3 has 15 residues. The V end was cut by 0 bases, the J end by 5 bases, with 11 bases between. CDR3 protein: CAWSVPGRNNSPLHF. CDR3 DNA: TGTGCCTGGAGTGTACCAGGACGGAATAATTCACCCCTCCACTTT.

This clone was found a few times. This chain links TRBV14 with TRBJ1-1; D gene uncertain. CDR3 length: 13 amino acids. V was cut by 1 base and J by 3 bases, with 6 bases left in between. CDR1 and CDR2 from the germline V gene are SGHDN and FVKESK. The CDR3 protein is CASSQVSYTEAFF. The CDR3 DNA is TGTGCCAGCAGCCAAGTGTCCTACACTGAAGCTTTCTTT.

This clone was seen more than once but under ten times. This sequence joins TRBV28 and TRBJ2-3; D is unresolved. Trimming took 5 bases from V and 2 from J, leaving 11 bases between them. CDR1 is MDHEN, CDR2 SYDVKM, per germline. This CDR3 is built from 14 residues. CDR3 sequence reads: CASSIRGPTDTQYF. The DNA for the CDR3 is TGTGCCAGCAGTATCAGAGGTCCCACAGATACGCAGTATTTT.

V gene TRBV18 combines with J gene TRBJ1-2; no reliable D call. This CDR3 has 14 residues. The germline V gene encodes CDR1 KGHSH and CDR2 LQKENI. The germline V and J ends were trimmed by 3 bases and 0 bases, with 8 bases remaining between them. For the CDR3, the DNA is TGTGCCAGCTCACCCGGTGCATCTAACTATGGCTACACCTTC. It specifies CASSPGASNYGYTF.

This rearrangement joins TRBV28 to TRBJ2-4; D gene ambiguous. The CDR3 extends over 14 amino acids. The V and J ends lost 3 bases and 1 base respectively, with 7 bases between them. Per germline, CDR1 MDHEN and CDR2 SYDVKM. The DNA of the CDR3 is TGTGCCAGCAGTTTGGCTCCTGCCAAAAACATTCAGTACTTC. Translation gives CASSLAPAKNIQYF.

This clone turned up a few times. The chain combines TRBV15 with TRBJ2-7, with unresolved D. V was cut by 3 bases and J by 10 bases, with 13 bases left in between. The CDR3 has 12 amino acids. The germline V gene encodes CDR1 LNHNV and CDR2 YYDKDF (reference sequence). CDR3 DNA: TGTGCCACCAGCAGGGATGCCAAGACTCAGTACTTC. It yields the protein CATSRDAKTQYF.

As to this clone: This specimen includes other DNA sequences encoding the same CDR3. This rearrangement joins TRBV5-1 to TRBJ2-7; D is undetermined. The CDR3 has 13 residues. Germline lookup yields CDR1 SGHRS and CDR2 YFSETQ. V gave up 0 bases and J gave up 1 base, with 5 bases separating them. Here the CDR3 DNA reads TGCGCCAGCAGCTTGGTTAGGTCCTACGAGCAGTACTTC. It codes for CASSLVRSYEQYF.

The chain joins TRBV27 to TRBJ1-1; tentatively, D is TRBD1 (5 bases). Trimming shortened V by 7 bases and J by 1 base, and 10 bases separated the two germline ends. The CDR3 length is 13 residues. Germline V gene sequence: CDR1 MNHEY, CDR2 SMNVEV (reference sequence). CDR3 nucleotides: TGTGCCAGCAAGGGGACGGAGAACACTGAAGCTTTCTTT. It codes for CASKGTENTEAFF.

V gene TRBV11-1 combines with J gene TRBJ1-5; no reliable D call. The CDR3 is 13 amino acids. The germline V and J ends were trimmed by 3 bases and 4 bases, with 7 bases remaining between them. Germline V gene lookup returns CDR1 SGHAT and CDR2 FQDESV (reference sequence). The CDR3 spells CASSFSENQPQHF. CDR3 nucleotide sequence: TGTGCCAGCAGCTTCAGTGAAAATCAGCCCCAGCATTTT.

The chain combines TRBV6-5 with TRBJ1-2; D is unclear. This CDR3 region has 15 residues. Trimming pared 2 bases from V and 10 bases from J, leaving 20 bases between. Germline V gene lookup returns CDR1 MNHEY and CDR2 SVGAGI. The CDR3: CASSYDRRPGMIYTF. CDR3 DNA: TGTGCCAGCAGTTACGACCGAAGACCCGGTATGATCTACACCTTC.

V usage is TRBV9 and J usage is TRBJ2-7, with TRBD2 identical over 10 bases. The trim removed 3 bases at V and 1 base at J, leaving 4 bases unmatched. In germline, CDR1 is SGDLS, CDR2 YYNGEE. The CDR3 sequence is 15 residues long. This CDR3 is CASSAGTSDSYEQYV. CDR3 DNA sequence: TGTGCCAGCAGCGCGGGGACTAGCGATTCCTACGAGCAGTACGTC.

The chain combines TRBV18 with TRBJ1-1, with unresolved D. Germline CDR1 is KGHSH and CDR2 is LQKENI. V was cut by 5 bases and J by 0 bases, with 16 bases left in between. This CDR3 region has 16 residues. In DNA, the CDR3 is TGTGCCAGCTCAACGACGATTTGGAGTATGAACACTGAAGCTTTCTTT. It translates to CASSTTIWSMNTEAFF.

The chain combines TRBV5-1 with TRBJ2-5; perhaps TRBD2 as D (6 bases). The CDR3 contains 14 residues. V gave up 0 bases and J gave up 5 bases, with 11 bases separating them. The germline gives CDR1 SGHRS, CDR2 YFSETQ. CDR3 sequence reads: CASSLGLVAETQYF. Here the CDR3 DNA reads TGCGCCAGCAGCTTGGGACTAGTTGCGGAGACCCAGTACTTC.

This sequence joins TRBV6-5 and TRBJ2-7; D possibly matches TRBD1 or TRBD2 (5 bases each). Germline CDR1 MNHEY, CDR2 SVGAGI. Deletions cut 2 bases from V and 6 bases from J, with 11 bases between. This CDR3 has 13 amino acids. CDR3 loop: CASSYTGTSEQYV. The DNA for the CDR3 is TGTGCCAGCAGTTACACCGGGACCTCCGAGCAGTACGTC.

The gene calls are TRBV7-8 and TRBJ1-1, with D uncertain. Trimming cost V 5 bases and J 5 bases, with 9 bases left between them. This CDR3 region has 12 residues. Looked up from germline, CDR1 is SGHVS and CDR2 is FQNEAQ. The CDR3 sequence is CASSRHETEAFF. CDR3 DNA sequence: TGTGCCAGCAGCCGACATGAGACTGAAGCTTTCTTT.